This T cell receptor beta chain was obtained from a study of CD8 T cells in ankylosing spondylitis. TCRdb ran MiXCR on the 5' RACE reads and lists one entry per CDR3 protein. The data contain about 800,000 distinct CDR3 sequences, approximately 12% of them singletons. Broader study findings: What seemed typical of ankylosing spondylitis blood was a TCR beta motif built from several highly homologous variants. Disease-associated clones were reportedly significantly overrepresented in matched ankylosing spondylitis synovial fluid.

As to this clonotype: Its matching antigen is unknown.

Germline V gene data show CDR1 as SEHNR and CDR2 as FQNEAQ (reference sequence). CDR3 size: 13 residues. V was clipped by 6 bases and J by 4 bases; unmatched bases: 5. Sequencing was done on a sample of blood, either unsorted or a sorted T cell fraction (not recorded which). This sequence originates from a male donor with ankylosing spondylitis. The chain employs TRBV7-9 and TRBJ1-2; 7 nucleotides line up with TRBD1. The CDR3 sequence is CASRPDRAYGYTF. The CDR3, as DNA: TGTGCCAGCAGACCCGACAGGGCCTATGGCTACACCTTC.